This T cell receptor beta chain was identified in a study of blood T cell repertoires in COVID-19. Germline V CDR1 and CDR2: SEHNR, FQNEAQ (reference sequence). The CDR3 totals 16 residues. The V gene end was trimmed by 5 bases and the J gene end by 5 bases; junction bases not matched to a gene: 6. Only in-frame clones appear in the TCRdb table, and some are missing; sequencing was by immunoSEQ multiplex PCR. Of 250,000 to 350,000 clones in the sample, approximately 93% are singletons; the top ten hold around 2.2%. Sequenced material: peripheral blood. The TCR originated in a woman aged 30 to 39 with COVID-19, enrolled during active disease. The J gene is TRBJ2-1, the V gene TRBV7-9, with TRBD2 matching 13 bases. The CDR3 coding sequence is TGTGCCAGCAGCCCCAGACTAGCGGGAGGCAACAATGAGCAGTTCTTC. Its protein is CASSPRLAGGNNEQFF. Together with reference TRBV7-9 and TRBJ2-1, the CDR3 gives the full variable domain: DTGVSQNPRHKITKRGQNVTFRCDPISEHNRLYWYRQTLGQGPEFLTYFQNEAQLEKSRLLSDRFSAERPKGSFSTLEIQRTEQGDSAMYLCASSPRLAGGNNEQFFGPGTRLTVL.